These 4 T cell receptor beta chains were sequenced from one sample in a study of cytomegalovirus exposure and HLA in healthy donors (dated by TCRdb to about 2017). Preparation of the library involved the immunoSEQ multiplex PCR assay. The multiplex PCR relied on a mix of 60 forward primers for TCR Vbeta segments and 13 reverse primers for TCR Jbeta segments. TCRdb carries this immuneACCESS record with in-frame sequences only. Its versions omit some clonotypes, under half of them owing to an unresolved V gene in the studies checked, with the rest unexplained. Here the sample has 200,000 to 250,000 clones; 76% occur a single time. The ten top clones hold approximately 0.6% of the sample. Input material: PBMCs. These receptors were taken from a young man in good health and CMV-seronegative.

CDR3 residues: CASSLLGAGEYNEQFF. CDR3 nucleotides: TGTGCCAGCAGCCTGCTAGGGGCGGGAGAATACAATGAGCAGTTCTTC. The genes are TRBV11-2 and TRBJ2-1; 7 nucleotides agree with TRBD2. Germline CDR1 and CDR2: SGHAT and FQNNGV. J lost 4 bases, V lost 5 bases, and 11 bases had no gene match. The CDR3 loop spans 16 amino acids.

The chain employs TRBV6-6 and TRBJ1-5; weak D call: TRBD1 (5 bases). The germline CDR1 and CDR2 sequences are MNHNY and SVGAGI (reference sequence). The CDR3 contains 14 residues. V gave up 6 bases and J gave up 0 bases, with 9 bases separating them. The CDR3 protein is CASSDSDSNQPQHF. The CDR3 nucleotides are TGTGCCAGCAGCGACAGTGATAGCAATCAGCCCCAGCATTTT.

The CDR3 DNA follows: TGCGCCAGCGCCTCGGGTGAGAACTACAATGAGCAGTTCTTC. Amino acids: CASASGENYNEQFF. V and J are TRBV5-1 and TRBJ2-1; D is undetermined. CDR1 and CDR2 from the germline V gene are SGHRS and YFSETQ. This CDR3 has 14 residues. The V and J ends lost 7 bases and 3 bases respectively, with 14 bases between them.

The CDR3 sequence is CSASGVVSYGYTF. CDR3 bases: TGCAGCGCATCGGGGGTTGTCAGCTATGGCTACACCTTC. The rearrangement joins TRBV29-1 to TRBJ1-2; D may be TRBD1 (5 bases). The CDR3 covers 13 residues. The V gene's germline CDR1 is SQVTM and CDR2 ANQGSEA. V was clipped by 7 bases and J by 4 bases, with 16 bases between them.